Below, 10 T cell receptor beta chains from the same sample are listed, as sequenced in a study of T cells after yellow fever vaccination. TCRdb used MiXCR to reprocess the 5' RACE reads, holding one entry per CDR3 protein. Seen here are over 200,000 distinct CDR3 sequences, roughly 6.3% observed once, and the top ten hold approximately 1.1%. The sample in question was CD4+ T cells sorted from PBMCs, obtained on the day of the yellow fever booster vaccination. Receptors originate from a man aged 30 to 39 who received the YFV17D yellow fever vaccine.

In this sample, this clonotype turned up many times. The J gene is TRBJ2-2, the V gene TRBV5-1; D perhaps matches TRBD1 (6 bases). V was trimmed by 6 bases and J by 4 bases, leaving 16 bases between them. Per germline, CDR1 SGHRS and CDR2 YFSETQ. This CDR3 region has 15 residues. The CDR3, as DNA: TGCGCCAGCACTCCCGGGACACTAGTCACCGGGGAGCTGTTTTTT. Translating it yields CASTPGTLVTGELFF.

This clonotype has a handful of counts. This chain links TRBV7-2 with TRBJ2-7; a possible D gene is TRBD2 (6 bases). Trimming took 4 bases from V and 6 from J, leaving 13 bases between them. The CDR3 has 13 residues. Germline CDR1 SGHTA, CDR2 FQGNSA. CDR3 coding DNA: TGTGCCAGCAGCTCGAATCCGGGGGTCGAGCAGTACTTC. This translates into CASSSNPGVEQYF.

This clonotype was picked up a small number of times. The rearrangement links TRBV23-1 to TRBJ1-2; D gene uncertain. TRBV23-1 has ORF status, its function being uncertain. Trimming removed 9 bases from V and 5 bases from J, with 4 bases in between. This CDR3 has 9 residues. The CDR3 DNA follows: TGCGCCAGTCCTTATGGCTACACCTTC. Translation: CASPYGYTF.

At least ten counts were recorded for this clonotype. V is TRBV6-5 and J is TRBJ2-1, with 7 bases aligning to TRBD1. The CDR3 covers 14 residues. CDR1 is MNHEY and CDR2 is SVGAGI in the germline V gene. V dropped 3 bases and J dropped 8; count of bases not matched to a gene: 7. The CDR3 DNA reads TGTGCCAGCAGTTATTCGACAGGGCTTCATGAGCAGTTCTTC. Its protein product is CASSYSTGLHEQFF.

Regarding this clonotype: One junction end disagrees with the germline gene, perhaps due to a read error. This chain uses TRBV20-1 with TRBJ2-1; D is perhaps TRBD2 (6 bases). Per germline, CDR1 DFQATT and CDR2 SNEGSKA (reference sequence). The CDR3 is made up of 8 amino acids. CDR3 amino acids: CSASGGLF. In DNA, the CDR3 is TGCAGTGCTAGCGGGGGATTATTC.

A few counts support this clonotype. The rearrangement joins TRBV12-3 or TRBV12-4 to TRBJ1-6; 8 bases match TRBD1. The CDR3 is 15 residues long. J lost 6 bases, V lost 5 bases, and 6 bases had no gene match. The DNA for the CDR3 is TGTGCCAGCAGTGGGACAGGAGGCATTAATTCACCCCTCCACTTT. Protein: CASSGTGGINSPLHF.

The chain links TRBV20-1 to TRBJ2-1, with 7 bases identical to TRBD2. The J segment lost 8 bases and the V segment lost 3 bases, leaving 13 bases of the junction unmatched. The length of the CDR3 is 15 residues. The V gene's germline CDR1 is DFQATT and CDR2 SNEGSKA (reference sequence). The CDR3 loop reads CSARSLGREWDEQFF. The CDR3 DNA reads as TGCAGTGCTAGGTCTCTCGGGCGGGAGTGGGATGAGCAGTTCTTC.

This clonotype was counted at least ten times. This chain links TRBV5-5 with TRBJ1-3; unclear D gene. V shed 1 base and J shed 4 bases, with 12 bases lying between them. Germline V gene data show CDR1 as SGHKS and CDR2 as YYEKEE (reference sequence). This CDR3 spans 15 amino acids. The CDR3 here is CASSLSSGSGNTIYF. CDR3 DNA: TGTGCCAGCAGCTTGAGTTCAGGTTCGGGAAACACCATATATTTT.

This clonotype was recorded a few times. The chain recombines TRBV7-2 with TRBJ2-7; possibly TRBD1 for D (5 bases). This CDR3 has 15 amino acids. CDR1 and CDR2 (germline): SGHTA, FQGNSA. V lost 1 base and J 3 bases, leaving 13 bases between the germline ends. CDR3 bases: TGTGCCAGCAGCTTAGACTGGGGCACGCACTACGAGCAGTACTTC. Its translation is CASSLDWGTHYEQYF. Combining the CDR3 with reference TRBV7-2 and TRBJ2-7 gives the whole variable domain GAGVSQSPSNKVTEKGKDVELRCDPISGHTALYWYRQSLGQGLEFLIYFQGNSAPDKSGLPSDRFSAERTGGSVSTLTIQRTQQEDSAVYLCASSLDWGTHYEQYFGPGTRLTVT.

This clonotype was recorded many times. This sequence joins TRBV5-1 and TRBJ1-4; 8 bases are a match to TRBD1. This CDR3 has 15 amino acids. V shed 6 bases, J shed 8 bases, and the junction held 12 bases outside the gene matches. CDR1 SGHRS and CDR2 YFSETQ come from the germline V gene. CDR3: CASTLTGTGSEKLFF. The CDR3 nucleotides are TGCGCCAGCACCTTAACCGGGACAGGAAGCGAAAAACTGTTTTTT.